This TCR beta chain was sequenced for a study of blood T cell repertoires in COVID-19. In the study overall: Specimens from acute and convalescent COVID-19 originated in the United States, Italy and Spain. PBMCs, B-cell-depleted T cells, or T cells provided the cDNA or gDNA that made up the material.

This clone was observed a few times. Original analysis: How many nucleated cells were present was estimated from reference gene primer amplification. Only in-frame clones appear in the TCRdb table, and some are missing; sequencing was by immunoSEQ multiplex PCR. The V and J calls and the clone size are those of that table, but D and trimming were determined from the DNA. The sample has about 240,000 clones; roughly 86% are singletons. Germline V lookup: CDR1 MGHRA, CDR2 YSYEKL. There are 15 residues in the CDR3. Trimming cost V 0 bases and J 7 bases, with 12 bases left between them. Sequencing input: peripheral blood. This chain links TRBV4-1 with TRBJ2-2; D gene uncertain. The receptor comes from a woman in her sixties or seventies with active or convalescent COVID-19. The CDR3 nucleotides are TGCGCCAGCAGCCAAGAAGTTCTCGGTCGCGGGGAGCTGTTTTTT. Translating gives CASSQEVLGRGELFF.